The clone carrying this T cell receptor beta chain appeared a single time. Trimming cost V 4 bases and J 3 bases; bases outside gene matches: 2. Germline CDR1 and CDR2: SGHRS and YFSETQ. This CDR3 spans 14 amino acids. This sample was taken from a study of blood T cell repertoires in COVID-19. Libraries were prepared by immunoSEQ multiplex PCR; TCRdb keeps only in-frame clonotypes and omits some of them. The repertoire holds some 200,000 clones, more than 75% seen once, with 7% to 8.5% in the top ten. The specimen was PBMCs or T cells enriched from blood (not recorded which). The V call is TRBV5-1, the J call TRBJ2-7, with 12 nucleotides matching TRBD2. This TCR was sampled from a woman aged 40 to 50 with acute COVID-19. The CDR3 DNA follows: TGCGCCAGCAGCCCGGGACTAGCGGGCTACGAGCAGTACTTC. This sequence encodes CASSPGLAGYEQYF.